Here is one T cell receptor (beta chain) with its context. Germline loops: CDR1 MNHEY, CDR2 SMNVEV (reference sequence). The trim removed 6 bases at V and 5 bases at J, leaving 8 bases unmatched. The length of the CDR3 is 16 residues. This entry is derived from a study of T cell changes during pregnancy in multiple sclerosis. Measured with immunoSEQ multiplex PCR; TCRdb has only the in-frame clones, and not every one. The data hold about 46,000 clones, with under 95% observed a single time. This specimen consisted of CD8+ T cells from peripheral blood mononuclear cells, obtained in the second trimester of pregnancy. This chain joins TRBV27 and TRBJ2-3; 13 bases are a match to TRBD2. The receptor comes from a female donor with multiple sclerosis, enrolled in a pregnancy study. CDR3 in DNA: TGTGCCAGCAGGACCGGGACTAGCGGGGAGGGAGATACGCAGTATTTT. This codes for CASRTGTSGEGDTQYF.